This T cell receptor beta chain was obtained from a study of blood T cell repertoires in COVID-19 (dated by TCRdb to the early 2020s). In terms of the full investigation: Collaborator samples came from the United States, Italy and Spain and covered acute and convalescent phases of COVID-19. The prospective study material was composed of cDNA or gDNA derived from T cells, B-cell-depleted T cells, or PBMCs. Subjects who had been exposed to COVID-19, were actively infected with it, or had recovered from it provided the deeply sampled blood TCRbeta repertoires that made up the dataset. The repertoires were made available in a free public database intended to serve as a resource for research on the immune response to SARS-CoV-2. The samples were drawn from the first 160 participants of the ongoing ImmuneRACE study and from 950 to 1,500 subjects provided by 6 global collaborators. A de-identified subject ID, COVID-19 status, age in years and sex were almost always included in the sample metadata. Where available, HLA class I and class II types were obtained from metadata supplied by the sample provider rather than from assay-based typing. Summary of the overall study and its limitations: Clinical and demographic metadata were provided uncurated, with the amount varying by source and participant.

TCRbeta CDR3 regions were amplified from genomic DNA using the immunoSEQ Assay, a bias-controlled multiplex PCR. The published analysis was carried out like this. The number of nucleated cells in each sample was estimated by amplification of reference gene primers within the assay. To quantify the absolute abundance of each unique TCRbeta CDR3 rearrangement, sequence reads were collapsed and filtered. For each sample, productive Simpson clonality was calculated as the square root of Simpson's diversity index over productive rearrangements. TCRdb re-hosts the immuneACCESS table, in-frame sequences only. Its copies lack some clones; in the studies checked, an unresolved V gene accounts for under half of them, and the cause for the rest is not known. V, J and clone size reflect that table, while D and trimming were determined from the DNA. For this sample there are roughly 190,000 clones; around 86% appear just once. Together, the top ten hold around 3.5% of the sample.

The germline ends are 14 bases apart after V is trimmed by 2 bases and J by 0 bases. The CDR1 and CDR2 encoded by the germline V gene (reference sequence) are SEHNR and FQNEAQ. Spanning cysteine to phenylalanine, the CDR3 consists of 16 amino acids. Just CDR3 DNA is preserved here, 48 bases in frame from base 1. About this clone: The clone's antigen remains unknown. No quality values exist for individual bases; no much larger clone is one base distant.

Collaborating institutions collected whole blood in K2EDTA tubes following their own protocols. Collaborator samples were shipped for TCRbeta analysis as frozen whole blood, isolated PBMCs, or DNA extracted from either sample type. The chain is made from TRBV7-9 and TRBJ2-7; TRBD2 might be the D gene, on 5 matching bases. Material for sequencing was peripheral blood. The sequence was collected from an older man with acute or convalescent COVID-19. Here the CDR3 is given as CASSLTSSGNSYEQYF. The base sequence is TGTGCCAGCAGCTTAACTTCCAGCGGAAACTCCTACGAGCAGTACTTC.